These T cell receptor beta chains were read from a single sample in a study of vaccination and CD4 T cells after COVID-19. TCRdb called the PCR reads again in MiXCR, with one record for every CDR3 protein. This table holds about 17,000 distinct CDR3 sequences, approximately 49% found once. These receptors have no known antigen. Source: CD4+ T cells from blood, cultured in vitro, taken about 7 months after SARS-CoV-2 vaccination. The receptors derive from a human donor who had recovered from COVID-19. Both conserved end residues are part of each CDR3. The D gene is left open where the match is weak. Clone sizes are given selectively: once, few, many, or a class where the clone is expanded.

abundance,v_gene,j_gene,d_gene,CDR3aa,CDR3nt
-,TRBV11-3,TRBJ2-5,TRBD2,CASSLGDLAGGHQETQYF,TGTGCCAGCAGCTTGGGGGACCTAGCGGGGGGACACCAAGAGACCCAGTACTTC
-,TRBV7-8,TRBJ2-3,-,CASNAARRERTSTDTQYF,TGTGCCAGCAACGCCGCACGTCGAGAACGAACGAGCACAGATACGCAGTATTTT
-,TRBV7-9,TRBJ2-7,-,CASSSSGGHEQYF,TGTGCCAGCAGCTCCTCCGGGGGCCACGAGCAGTACTTC
-,TRBV20-1,TRBJ2-1,-,CSARHPNRGNFGGEQFF,TGCAGTGCTAGACATCCTAATCGCGGGAATTTCGGCGGTGAGCAGTTCTTC
-,TRBV7-9,TRBJ2-3,-,CASNFGGWDTQYF,TGTGCCAGCAACTTCGGAGGTTGGGATACGCAGTATTTT
few,TRBV2,TRBJ1-6,-,CASTGDASSYNSPLHF,TGTGCCAGCACAGGGGACGCTAGCTCCTATAATTCACCCCTCCACTTT
-,TRBV7-2,TRBJ2-5,TRBD2,CASSSLAGGGQTQYF,TGTGCCAGCAGCTCCCTAGCGGGGGGAGGGCAGACCCAGTACTTC
once,TRBV6-1,TRBJ1-5,-,CASSEVGGDQPQHF,TGTGCCAGCAGTGAGGTGGGGGGGGATCAGCCCCAGCATTTT
few,TRBV5-6,TRBJ1-2,-,CASSRGNYGYTF,TGTGCCAGCAGCAGGGGGAACTATGGCTACACCTTC
-,TRBV7-8,TRBJ1-1,-,CASSLGWDTEAFF,TGTGCCAGCAGCTTGGGGTGGGACACTGAAGCTTTCTTT
-,TRBV11-3,TRBJ2-7,-,CASSYLEGVAYEQYF,TGTGCCAGCAGTTATCTCGAGGGGGTAGCCTACGAGCAGTACTTC
few,TRBV19,TRBJ1-5,TRBD1,CASSSDRGRVGNQPQHF,TGTGCCAGTAGCTCGGACAGGGGGCGCGTTGGCAATCAGCCCCAGCATTTT
-,TRBV19,TRBJ1-6,-,CATSNLPHSGSPLHF,TGTGCCACCTCAAATCTCCCACACTCGGGTTCACCCCTCCACTTT
-,TRBV19,TRBJ2-5,TRBD1,CASSIRSAGTGWQETQYF,TGTGCCAGTAGTATTCGTAGCGCCGGGACAGGGTGGCAAGAGACCCAGTACTTC
-,TRBV6-1,TRBJ2-7,TRBD1,CASTNRDRVSYEQYF,TGTGCCAGCACCAACCGGGACAGGGTCTCCTACGAGCAGTACTTC
-,TRBV4-2,TRBJ1-6,-,CASSQSGRVNSPLHF,TGTGCCAGCAGCCAGTCTGGCAGGGTGAATTCACCCCTCCACTTT
few,TRBV6-5,TRBJ1-1,-,CASSYQQPGANTEAFF,TGTGCCAGCAGTTACCAGCAGCCTGGAGCCAACACTGAAGCTTTCTTT
-,TRBV14,TRBJ1-1,TRBD1,CASSPRGRWLWTEAFF,TGTGCCAGCAGCCCGAGGGGGCGTTGGCTGTGGACTGAAGCTTTCTTT
few,TRBV27,TRBJ1-5,-,CARRENQPQHF,TGTGCCAGAAGAGAGAATCAGCCCCAGCATTTT
-,TRBV12-5,TRBJ2-5,-,CASGLRETQYF,TGTGCTAGTGGTTTACGAGAGACCCAGTACTTC
once,TRBV5-1,TRBJ2-5,-,CASSLVPGTFGETQYF,TGCGCCAGCAGCTTGGTTCCGGGCACCTTTGGGGAGACCCAGTACTTC
-,TRBV7-3,TRBJ2-7,-,CASSTGDPPYEQYF,TGTGCCAGCAGCACGGGGGATCCCCCCTACGAGCAGTACTTC
few,TRBV11-3,TRBJ2-3,TRBD2,CASCPGGPTDTQYF,TGTGCCAGCTGTCCGGGAGGGCCCACAGATACGCAGTATTTT
-,TRBV6-1,TRBJ1-2,TRBD1,CAISQGIEYGYTF,TGTGCCATCTCACAGGGGATAGAATATGGCTACACCTTC
-,TRBV6-5,TRBJ1-1,-,CASSYSSWAEAFF,TGTGCCAGCAGTTACTCGAGTTGGGCTGAAGCTTTCTTT
-,TRBV7-9,TRBJ2-7,TRBD2,CASSALLAGGSYEQYF,TGTGCCAGCAGCGCACTTCTAGCGGGAGGTTCCTACGAGCAGTACTTC
-,TRBV7-2,TRBJ2-5,-,CASSQSSGAAETQYF,TGTGCCAGCAGCCAAAGTTCGGGGGCGGCAGAGACCCAGTACTTC